These 4 T cell receptor beta chains share one sample of origin, sequenced in a study of post-analysis software for immune sequencing data. Carried by the TCR beta cDNA libraries were unique molecular identifiers. TCRdb itself ran the PCR reads through MiXCR, one entry per CDR3 protein. In the table there are 750,000 to 950,000 distinct CDR3 sequences, more than 45% of which are singletons. No antigen has been assigned to these receptors. General study results and limits: Elevated frequency relative to controls characterized about 5 TRBV segments in patients, TRBV5-6, TRBV5-1 and TRBV20-1 among them.

Sequencing used blood. These TCRs come from a girl between 5 and 17 years old with multiple sclerosis.

The genes are TRBV6-5 and TRBJ2-7, with D unclear. The J call is in doubt because the DNA end fits TRBJ2-5 better. The CDR3 length is 12 residues. Germline V lookup: CDR1 MNHEY, CDR2 SVGAGI. CDR3 nucleotides: TGTGCCAGCAGCAACGGGCGTGAGACCCAGTACTTC. Translated, it gives CASSNGRETQYF.

This sequence joins TRBV2 and TRBJ2-7; perhaps TRBD2 as D (5 bases). V lost 7 bases and J 1 base, leaving 17 bases between the germline ends. Germline lookup yields CDR1 SNHLY and CDR2 FYNNEI. The CDR3 has 15 residues. CDR3 coding DNA: TGTGCCAGCACCGAGGGTAGCATGCTTTCCTACGAGCAGTACTTC. Encoded protein: CASTEGSMLSYEQYF.

The chain uses TRBV14 and TRBJ2-7; 7 bases line up with TRBD2. The germline CDR1 and CDR2 sequences are SGHDN and FVKESK. The trim removed 8 bases at V and 0 bases at J, leaving 4 bases unmatched. The CDR3 runs 13 residues. The CDR3 region has the DNA TGTGCCAGCCGGGGGGTAGGCTCCTACGAGCAGTACTTC. Its translation: CASRGVGSYEQYF.

The chain combines TRBV29-1 with TRBJ1-2; D might be TRBD1 (5 bases). The V end lost 3 bases, the J end lost 7 bases, and 12 bases lay between the germline ends. The CDR3 is 12 amino acids. Germline V gene data show CDR1 as SQVTM and CDR2 as ANQGSEA. The CDR3 sequence: CSVDWGVAGYTF. In DNA form, the CDR3 reads TGCAGCGTTGATTGGGGGGTCGCTGGCTACACCTTC.